Presented here are 20 T cell receptor beta chains from one specimen sequenced in a study of blood T cell repertoires in COVID-19. Clones were sequenced by immunoSEQ multiplex PCR, and TCRdb holds only the in-frame ones, with some missing. The data hold around 290,000 clones, with approximately 91% observed a single time. Sequencing was done on a sample of PBMCs or T cells enriched from blood (not recorded which). Receptors were obtained from a woman aged 40 to 49 who had recovered from COVID-19.

This rearrangement joins TRBV3-1 (or the pseudogene TRBV3-2) to TRBJ1-1; D gene uncertain. There are 15 residues in the CDR3. V lost 1 base to trimming and J lost 0 bases, with 9 bases between them. From germline, CDR1 is LGHDT and CDR2 YNNKEL (reference sequence). CDR3 sequence (DNA): TGTGCCAGCAGCCAAGCCCCGGGGTTGAACACTGAAGCTTTCTTT. Protein sequence: CASSQAPGLNTEAFF.

V is TRBV4-2 and J is TRBJ1-5; 7 nucleotides line up with TRBD1. The CDR3 spans 14 residues. Losses at the gene ends were 0 bases for V and 7 bases for J; bases not matched to a gene: 3. Germline CDR1 LGHNA, CDR2 YNFKEQ. CDR3 loop: CASSQDTGEQPQHF. The DNA of the CDR3 is TGTGCCAGCAGCCAAGACACAGGGGAACAGCCCCAGCATTTT.

In DNA form, the CDR3 reads TGTGCCAGCAGCCCGGACAGGGGGCACACCGGGGAGCTGTTTTTT. Translated, it gives CASSPDRGHTGELFF. V and J are TRBV2 and TRBJ2-2; TRBD1 aligns across 11 bases. Looked up from germline, CDR1 is SNHLY and CDR2 is FYNNEI. J lost 3 bases, V lost 6 bases, and 3 bases had no gene match. This CDR3 is built from 15 residues. Filled out from reference TRBV2 and TRBJ2-2, the complete variable domain reads EPEVTQTPSHQVTQMGQEVILRCVPISNHLYFYWYRQILGQKVEFLVSFYNNEISEKSEIFDDQFSVERPDGSNFTLKIRSTKLEDSAMYFCASSPDRGHTGELFFGEGSRLTVL.

As regards this clone: A junction boundary mismatches the germline segment, possibly from a read error. The chain uses TRBV30 and TRBJ1-6; the D is unclear. The CDR3 has 17 amino acids. Germline V gene lookup returns CDR1 GTSNPN and CDR2 SVGIG (reference sequence). CDR3 region: CVWSVSGLSSYNSPLHF. The CDR3 DNA reads TGTGTCTGGAGTGTATCAGGTCTTAGCTCCTATAATTCACCCCTCCACTTT.

J is TRBJ2-2 and V is TRBV5-1, with D unresolved. CDR1 is SGHRS and CDR2 is YFSETQ in the germline V gene. CDR3 length: 12 residues. Trimming shortened V by 3 bases and J by 3 bases, and 3 bases separated the two germline ends. The CDR3 reads CASSYYTGELFF. The CDR3 DNA follows: TGCGCCAGCAGCTACTACACCGGGGAGCTGTTTTTT. The full variable domain, with the rest looked up from reference TRBV5-1 and TRBJ2-2, is KAGVTQTPRYLIKTRGQQVTLSCSPISGHRSVSWYQQTPGQGLQFLFEYFSETQRNKGNFPGRFSGRQFSNSRSEMNVSTLELGDSALYLCASSYYTGELFFGEGSRLTVL.

This clone was observed a handful of times. This chain uses TRBV5-1 with TRBJ2-1; 9 bases are a match to TRBD2. CDR1 and CDR2 from the germline V gene are SGHRS and YFSETQ. Germline trimming cut 3 bases from V and 3 bases from J; bases unmatched to any gene: 7. CDR3 length: 16 amino acids. CDR3 amino acids: CASSYSGTSSYNEQFF. CDR3 bases: TGCGCCAGCAGCTATTCCGGGACTAGCAGCTACAATGAGCAGTTCTTC.

V is TRBV5-8 and J is TRBJ1-1; TRBD1 matches 9 bases. Trimming took 4 bases from V and 1 from J; bases not matched to a gene: 5. This CDR3 has 15 amino acids. Germline V gives CDR1 SGHTS, CDR2 YDEGEE. Here the CDR3 reads CASSTGQGGNTEAFF. The CDR3 coding sequence is TGTGCCAGCAGCACGGGACAGGGAGGGAACACTGAAGCTTTCTTT.

The chain joins TRBV6-5 to TRBJ2-1, with D possibly TRBD2 on 5 matching bases. There are 16 residues in the CDR3. V was shortened by 0 bases and J by 5 bases, with 14 bases between the two germline ends. Germline V gives CDR1 MNHEY, CDR2 SVGAGI. In DNA, the CDR3 is TGTGCCAGCAGTTACTCGGATACGAGCGGCCACAATGAGCAGTTCTTC. Translation gives CASSYSDTSGHNEQFF.

This chain uses TRBV5-5 with TRBJ2-5; possibly TRBD2 for D (6 bases). From germline, CDR1 is SGHKS and CDR2 YYEKEE (reference sequence). V lost 7 bases to trimming and J lost 1 base, with 8 bases between them. There are 12 residues in the CDR3. CDR3 nucleotide sequence: TGTGCCAGCGGCGGGATCCAAGAGACCCAGTACTTC. It yields the protein CASGGIQETQYF.

The rearrangement uses TRBV12-5 and TRBJ1-1, with D perhaps TRBD1 (5 bases). V was trimmed by 3 bases and J by 7 bases, leaving 15 bases between them. The CDR3 totals 14 residues. Germline V gives CDR1 LGHNT, CDR2 FRNRAP. For the CDR3, the DNA is TGTGCTAGTGGTTTCCGACAGCCATCGGGTGAAGCTTTCTTT. Translated, it gives CASGFRQPSGEAFF.

The rearrangement links TRBV9 to TRBJ2-3; weak D call: TRBD2 (6 bases). Trimming took off 4 bases at V and 1 base at J, with 13 bases between the two ends. Germline CDR1 is SGDLS and CDR2 is YYNGEE. The CDR3 spans 15 residues. The CDR3 loop reads CASSPRSGGTDTQYF. CDR3 DNA: TGTGCCAGCAGCCCCCGTAGCGGAGGCACAGATACGCAGTATTTT. The whole variable domain, filled in from reference TRBV9 and TRBJ2-3, reads DSGVTQTPKHLITATGQRVTLRCSPRSGDLSVYWYQQSLDQGLQFLIQYYNGEERAKGNILERFSAQQFPDLHSELNLSSLELGDSALYFCASSPRSGGTDTQYFGPGTRLTVL.

J is TRBJ2-2 and V is TRBV2, with D uncertain. Germline values: CDR1 SNHLY, CDR2 FYNNEI. Trimming shortened V by 5 bases and J by 5 bases, and 15 bases separated the two germline ends. This CDR3 comprises 15 residues. CDR3 sequence: CASSNTHSGTGELFF. The CDR3 DNA sequence: TGTGCCAGCAGTAATACCCACTCAGGTACCGGGGAGCTGTTTTTT.

This chain links TRBV18 with TRBJ1-6; TRBD1 matches 10 bases. Germline V gives CDR1 KGHSH, CDR2 LQKENI. The CDR3 is 14 amino acids. V gave up 5 bases and J gave up 9 bases; unmatched junction bases: 4. This chain's CDR3 is CASSSGQGISPLHF. The CDR3 nucleotides read TGTGCCAGCTCATCGGGACAGGGGATTTCACCCCTCCACTTT.

V and J are TRBV7-2 and TRBJ1-6, with D hard to call. Germline CDR1 reads SGHTA; CDR2 reads FQGNSA. Trimming pared 5 bases from V and 7 bases from J, leaving 12 bases between. The CDR3 totals 14 residues. This chain's CDR3 is CASSQRAVNSPLHF. The CDR3 DNA follows: TGTGCCAGCAGCCAGAGGGCTGTAAATTCACCCCTCCACTTT. Together with reference TRBV7-2 and TRBJ1-6, the CDR3 gives the full variable domain: GAGVSQSPSNKVTEKGKDVELRCDPISGHTALYWYRQSLGQGLEFLIYFQGNSAPDKSGLPSDRFSAERTGGSVSTLTIQRTQQEDSAVYLCASSQRAVNSPLHFGNGTRLTVT.

This rearrangement joins TRBV18 to TRBJ2-1; 8 bases match TRBD2. In germline, CDR1 is KGHSH, CDR2 LQKENI. The CDR3 has 13 residues. Trimming removed 7 bases from V and 6 bases from J; junction bases left unmatched: 5. The CDR3 loop reads CASWQRESNEQFF. The CDR3 bases are TGTGCCAGCTGGCAGCGGGAGAGCAATGAGCAGTTCTTC.

This clone was counted a single time. The chain links TRBV16 to TRBJ1-3; possible D gene TRBD1, 5 bases. The CDR3 totals 15 residues. V was cut by 0 bases and J by 2 bases, with 8 bases left in between. Germline V gives CDR1 KGHSY, CDR2 FQNENV. The CDR3 sequence is CASSQSTGTGNTIYF. The CDR3 nucleotides are TGTGCCAGCAGCCAATCAACAGGCACTGGAAACACCATATATTTT.

The table lists this clone with a few counts. The chain links TRBV6-5 to TRBJ1-2; D may be TRBD1 (6 bases). The CDR3 is made up of 15 amino acids. Germline loops: CDR1 MNHEY, CDR2 SVGAGI. The V end was cut by 10 bases, the J end by 6 bases, with 24 bases between. DNA for the CDR3: TGTGCCACCCAATACAGGGAACGGCTTGCTGATGGCTACACCTTC. Encoded protein: CATQYRERLADGYTF.

The CDR3 DNA is TGTGCCAGCAGCGTCGAGGCCGCCGCTGAAGCTTTCTTT. Translation gives CASSVEAAAEAFF. V is TRBV2 and J is TRBJ1-1, with D uncertain. This CDR3 comprises 13 residues. CDR1 and CDR2 (germline): SNHLY, FYNNEI. Trimming removed 6 bases at V and 6 bases at J, with 14 bases between.

This chain links TRBV27 with TRBJ1-2, with 12 bases that match TRBD1. The V gene's germline CDR1 is MNHEY and CDR2 SMNVEV (reference sequence). Losses at the gene ends were 2 bases for V and 4 bases for J; bases not matched to a gene: 5. The CDR3 spans 16 residues. This CDR3 is CASSLLGQGAAYGYTF. In nucleotides, the CDR3 is TGTGCCAGCAGTTTACTGGGACAGGGGGCGGCCTATGGCTACACCTTC.

The chain has TRBV7-2 and TRBJ2-1; 9 nucleotides align to TRBD2. V gave up 10 bases and J gave up 10 bases; unmatched junction bases: 17. Germline V gene lookup returns CDR1 SGHTA and CDR2 FQGNSA. This CDR3 spans 15 amino acids. The CDR3 here is CAISGSGRQGGEQFF. The CDR3 DNA is TGTGCCATCTCGGGTAGCGGGAGACAAGGGGGCGAGCAGTTCTTC.